The sequence of this T cell receptor (beta chain) was determined in a study of cytomegalovirus exposure and HLA in healthy donors (dated by TCRdb to about 2017). Background for the entire study: In an earlier analysis of approximately 500 of the donors, 276 Gb of sequence data and some 120 million unique TCR beta sequences from 150 million to 200 million T cells were reported. Roughly 300 gigabases of sequencing data and 80 million or so unique TCR sequences were included in an early release covering 550 to 650 HLA-typed donors. Of the 300 to 500 genotyped donors, more than 75% were placed in the genetic ancestry cluster associated with self-reported Caucasian donors. The aim of the study was to test whether cataloging public T cell receptors could identify signatures of past pathogen exposure. The study used immunosequencing to profile the T cell repertoires of some 600 subjects and linked those repertoires to cytomegalovirus serostatus. A separate validation cohort of some 130 different subjects was used in addition to the roughly 620-subject first cohort. The study combined high-throughput TCR immunosequencing, statistical association of individual TCRs with disease status, and machine learning to predict cytomegalovirus infection status. In a later analysis, previously published TCR beta repertoires from roughly 710 donors were re-analyzed and high-resolution HLA genotyping was added so that TCR occurrence patterns could be studied. The later analysis used no new phenotypic data to find candidate immune exposures, relying instead on TCR beta sequences and their occurrence across donors. To decide whether each TCR beta V gene segment behaved as functional or pseudogenic, an earlier analysis of some 540 of the donors relied on high-throughput TCR beta sequencing. Alongside the repertoire data, information on donor age, sex, ethnicity and CMV serostatus was compiled. A later genetic analysis used genome-wide SNP genotypes for about 60% of the roughly 700 donors, treating that subset as a discovery cohort. Every repertoire in the discovery cohort had been generated on one and the same sequencing platform. Class I and class II HLA loci were covered by the typing at four-digit resolution. Typing coverage differed by locus: A, B, C, DRB1 and DQB1 were typed in about 629-640 donors, DQA1 in about 500, DPA1 in 600 to 610, and DPB1 in just under 480. Four to six DR-DQ haplotypes were handled as single units for association and clustering, since linkage in the cohort was strong. Among 398 genotyped donors of the cohort, an average of roughly 240,000 unique TCR beta nucleotide sequences were sequenced per donor, about a sixth of them non-productive.

Trimmed from V: 9 bases; trimmed from J: 3 bases; junction bases lacking a gene match: 8. CDR1 is given as WSHSY and CDR2 as SAAADI, both from the germline V gene. Inclusive of the bounding cysteine and phenylalanine, the CDR3 is 14 residues long. The retained sequence is limited to the CDR3, 42 bases, with the frame set at the first base. The cohort comprised fewer than 700 healthy bone marrow donors. At the time of sampling, every cohort member was nominally healthy, though immune exposures that went unrecorded were likely present. The donor tested CMV seropositive, placing the donor among the 289 seropositive members of the cohort. Every donor gave a peripheral blood sample, and the peripheral blood mononuclear cells from that sample were used for TCR beta sequencing. Genomic DNA extraction from the blood cell samples was performed with the Qiagen DNeasy Blood Extraction Kit. Library generation was performed with the immunoSEQ multiplex PCR assay. A mixture of 60 forward primers for TCR Vbeta segments and 13 reverse primers for TCR Jbeta segments was used in the multiplex PCR. The CDR3 region of rearranged TCR beta genes was amplified from genomic DNA with a multiplex PCR assay. The amplified TCR beta libraries were sequenced on the Illumina HiSeq System as 87-base-pair reads. Per the authors' processing: Across the 500 to 750 repertoires, a later analysis counted 60 million to 90 million unique TCR beta chains, 9 million to 14 million of which were shared by at least two donors. Raw reads were error-corrected and collapsed into unique sequences with a nearest-neighbor algorithm that merged closely related sequences to remove PCR and sequencing errors. V, D and J gene segments were assigned by aligning CDR3 sequences to IMGT reference sequences. Each retained sequence needed at least a six-nucleotide match to both a V gene segment and a J gene segment. Rearrangements were called productive when the CDR3 lacked stop codons and stayed in frame with V and J; all others were non-productive. CDR3 was defined according to IMGT convention as the region running from the second conserved V-encoded cysteine to the conserved J-encoded phenylalanine. The earlier analysis of about 530 of the donors excluded any sequence lacking an unambiguous match to a single V gene segment. An earlier analysis of 500 to 700 of the donors classified V segments as functional when productive rearrangements were above 56.7% and as segregating when the standard deviation between donors was above 5%. A statistical classification framework was developed to diagnose cytomegalovirus status using the catalog of TCR beta chain sequences. In a later analysis, TCR nucleotide sequences were compared against IMGT/GENE-DB human TR gene sequences so that V and J genes could be assigned. The TCRdist pipeline was used in a later analysis to assign CDR3 sequences and most-parsimonious VDJ recombination scenarios. In a later analysis, every TCR beta chain was defined by the combination of its CDR3 amino acid sequence and its V-gene family, and reads without a unique V-gene family were dropped. A later analysis removed nearly 600 highly shared, low-generation-probability nucleotide sequences to deal with suspected cross-contamination and a sequencing artifact. A later analysis calculated a clonal expansion index for each public chain from normalized within-repertoire ranks of inferred template counts. Generation probabilities in a later analysis came from a VDJ recombination model fitted to out-of-frame rearrangements, and those results were checked against IGoR. In a later analysis, TCR-TCR, TCR-HLA and TCR-CMV co-occurrence was scored with hypergeometric tests, and a repertoire-size bias correction was applied to TCR pairs. In a later analysis, false discovery rates were estimated by permuting HLA or CMV assignments 20 times. In a later analysis, co-occurring TCRs were grouped with DBSCAN, and TCRdist sequence similarity was added when clustering was performed within HLA-allele-positive subsets. Repertoires with fewer than 30,000 or more than 120,000 public chains, plus five repertoires with anomalous nucleotide sharing, were excluded from co-occurrence clustering. Held by TCRdb, this immuneACCESS table contains in-frame sequences only and omits some clones. Under half of the omission traces to an unresolved V gene where checked; the cause of the rest is unknown. V and J calls plus clone size are reproduced from that table; the DNA served to infer D and trimming. A total of 100,000 or so clones appear in this sample, approximately 82% of them only once. The ten largest account for 8.2% of the sample.

As concerns this clone: The specificity of this receptor is unknown. No base quality values were provided; no much bigger clone lies one nucleotide off.

Study-wide findings and limitations: In a later analysis, TCR association rates were found to vary across HLA loci, with the most associated TCRs seen for DRB1 alleles and the fewest for HLA-C alleles. In vitro tests confirmed that a few of the cytomegalovirus-associated TCR beta chains recognize cytomegalovirus antigens. Roughly uniform sequencing depth across donors was assumed in presence/absence analyses, although this assumption may not hold. Some IMGT-functional V segments, including TRBV6-2 and TRBV6-3, could not be distinguished by the 87-base-pair reads and were therefore excluded. Compared with equally common non-associated chains, HLA-associated TCR beta chains in a later analysis were more clonally expanded and had lower generation probabilities. At a false discovery rate of 0.05, a later analysis linked under 20,000 TCR beta sequences to specific HLA alleles. An earlier analysis of approximately 570 of the donors showed that most TCR beta V segments appeared in productive rearrangements either about 87% or about 30% of the time, which broadly matched IMGT annotations. Most TCR sequences were seen in very few donors, while some public TCRs were found in many individuals. Cytomegalovirus status was reported to be diagnosed by the classifier with high specificity and sensitivity in both the original and validation cohorts. A later analysis reported that several top co-occurrence clusters appeared linked to parvovirus B19, influenza, CMV and Epstein-Barr virus. A cluster of highly shared sequence variants was judged likely to represent a technical artifact of the sequencing pipeline. V-gene and J-gene trimming of TCR beta chains was associated with a missense DCLRE1C variant in a later genetic analysis, and the association was replicated in an independent cohort. When HLA alleles, especially DR and DQ, strongly co-occurred, TCR associations were difficult to assign to individual alleles. Linkage disequilibrium might explain the correlated functional status among segregating V segments, but an unknown experimental factor could not be excluded. According to the authors, the approach could potentially be generalized to other disease states and immunological phenotypes. According to a later analysis, most CMV-associated TCR beta chains appeared to be HLA-restricted, and the HLA associations seemed to be driven largely by CMV exposure. CMV serostatus was the only immune exposure information available for the cohort. Because HLA typing was missing for some donors at each locus, association tests included only the typed subset. A further reported finding was that TCR beta sequences accurately predicted the HLA-A and HLA-B alleles for most subjects in the first cohort. The study gave a list of around 170 TCR beta chains associated with cytomegalovirus. Only TCR beta chains were sequenced in this cohort, and the absence of alpha or paired-chain data limited detectable features. In a later genetic analysis, fewer N-insertions in productive TCRs were reported among donors in an Asian-associated ancestry cluster than the approximately 630-donor mean. The earlier analysis of fewer than 750 of the donors excluded roughly 16 rarely observed V segments, including chromosome 9 orphons, because counts were too low.

The chain employs TRBV10-2 and TRBJ2-1, with 7 middle bases fitting TRBD2. Sequencing was performed on PBMCs. The clonotype comes from a man aged 40-49 years in good health and CMV-seropositive. The DNA sequence is as follows: TGCGCCAGTAACGAGCTAGCGGTCTACAATGAGCAGTTCTTC. Its amino acids are CASNELAVYNEQFF.